This T cell receptor beta chain was documented in a study of T cells after yellow fever vaccination. UMIs and a universal primer site were added when TCR cDNA was made by 5'RACE template switching. TCRdb re-called the 5' RACE reads with MiXCR, one entry per CDR3 protein. The repertoire consists of nearly 300,000 distinct CDR3 sequences, with around 10% occurring once and the leading ten covering around 3.4%. The CDR3 is 14 residues long. Trimming cost V 8 bases and J 12 bases, with 22 bases left between them. Study outcomes and limitations: Abundant clonotypes from the bulk population could get into FACS-sorted repertoires as contaminants. The booster saw the reappearance of most primary-vaccination clones (approximately 97% CD4, about 90% CD8).

As concerns this clonotype: Its antigen is still unknown.

The clonotype originates from a man aged 18 to 29 who received the YFV17D yellow fever vaccine. Sequenced material: CD4+ T cells sorted from PBMCs, taken 5 days after the yellow fever booster vaccination. The rearrangement links TRBV12-3 or TRBV12-4 to TRBJ1-4, with D hard to call. CDR3 coding DNA: TGTGCCAGCCGGACTCGCGAGGATATGTGGGAACTGTTTTTT. Its translation is CASRTREDMWELFF.